A selection of T cell receptor beta chains follows, all from one sample in a study of cytomegalovirus exposure and HLA in healthy donors. Measured with immunoSEQ multiplex PCR; TCRdb has only the in-frame clones, and not every one. In the table there are 150,000 to 200,000 clones, roughly 79% of which are singletons. Material for sequencing was PBMCs. These receptors were obtained from a woman aged 25 to 39 in good health and CMV-seropositive. Each CDR3 is given with its conserved first and last residue. The D gene is left open where the match is weak. Clone size is given for some rows only: seen once, a few or many times, or a class if the clone is expanded.

.	.	TRBV6-6	TRBJ1-1	CASSYSMNTEAFF	TGTGCCAGCAGTTACTCCATGAACACTGAAGCTTTCTTT
.	few	TRBV18	TRBJ1-1	CASSLYRATEAFF	TGTGCCAGCTCCCTCTACAGGGCCACTGAAGCTTTCTTT
.	few	TRBV9	TRBJ2-4	CASSTGLLKNIQYF	TGTGCCAGCAGCACCGGACTACTAAAAAACATTCAGTACTTC
.	.	TRBV7-9	TRBJ1-6	CASSLSYSPLHF	TGTGCCAGCAGCCTTTCTTATTCACCCCTCCACTTT
.	few	TRBV18	TRBJ2-6	CASSEGSGANVLTF	TGTGCCAGCTCAGAGGGATCAGGGGCCAACGTCCTGACTTTC
.	few	TRBV6-5	TRBJ1-4	CASSSRGNNEKLFF	TGTGCCAGCAGTTCCAGGGGCAATAATGAAAAACTGTTTTTT
.	.	TRBV5-4	TRBJ2-7	CASSPQGSGIEQYF	TGTGCCAGCAGCCCCCAAGGATCAGGGATCGAGCAGTACTTC
.	.	TRBV6-5	TRBJ2-7	CASSYSPDSYEQYF	TGTGCCAGCAGTTACTCCCCGGACTCTTACGAGCAGTACTTC
TRBD2	.	TRBV4-3	TRBJ2-1	CASSQDTVAGGNPEQFF	TGCGCCAGCAGCCAAGATACGGTAGCGGGGGGGAATCCTGAGCAGTTCTTC
TRBD1	few	TRBV7-2	TRBJ2-1	CASSKRLRTGVGSYNEQFF	TGTGCCAGCAGCAAACGCCTGCGGACAGGGGTAGGATCCTACAATGAGCAGTTCTTC
.	.	TRBV7-2	TRBJ2-7	CASSLSARGPYEQYF	TGTGCCAGCAGCTTATCAGCGAGAGGCCCCTACGAGCAGTACTTC
.	few	TRBV5-1	TRBJ1-1	CASSYNWGRLNTEAFF	TGCGCCAGCAGCTATAACTGGGGGCGGTTGAACACTGAAGCTTTCTTT
.	.	TRBV28	TRBJ1-5	CASSLLEGQPQHF	TGTGCCAGCAGTTTATTGGAGGGTCAGCCCCAGCATTTT
TRBD1	.	TRBV28	TRBJ1-5	CASSLRGEGAGNQPQHF	TGTGCCAGCAGTTTACGGGGTGAGGGGGCTGGCAATCAGCCCCAGCATTTT